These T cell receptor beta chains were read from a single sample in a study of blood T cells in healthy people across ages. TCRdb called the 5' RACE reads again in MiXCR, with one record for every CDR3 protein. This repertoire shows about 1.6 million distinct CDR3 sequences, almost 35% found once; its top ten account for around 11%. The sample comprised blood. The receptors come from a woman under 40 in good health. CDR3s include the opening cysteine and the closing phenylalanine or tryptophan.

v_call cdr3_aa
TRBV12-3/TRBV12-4 CASSGQGSQPQHF
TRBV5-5 CASSSRVPSYEQYF
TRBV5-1 CASSLMGDQPQHF
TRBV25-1 CASSAQGRGTYEQYF
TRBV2 CASGGQGYTQYF
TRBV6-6 CASSYLDRGSGANVLTF
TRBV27 CASSFSGGAWTGELFF
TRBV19 CASPCYRNQPQHF
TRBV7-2 CASSLDAGRRAGYTF
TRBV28 CASSPGREDGYTF
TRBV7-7 CASSLADRDEQYF
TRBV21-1 CASSPTGGTGADTQYF
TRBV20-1 CSASSGTTDTQYF
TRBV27 CASRIDSSYNSPLHF
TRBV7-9 CASSLWGGQPTGGGYTF
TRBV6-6 CASLGGIDEQFF
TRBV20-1 CSARPRDRTSYEQYF
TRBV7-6 CASSLTPAGEAFF
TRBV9 CASSTGQAEYGYTF
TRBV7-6 CAGSQDRGPDTQYF
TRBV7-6 CASSSFQSPGEQYF
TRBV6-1 CASSERTGGYGYTF